The clone carrying this T cell receptor (beta chain) appeared a single time. This sample stems from a study of shared clonotypes between healthy human individuals. This table comes from immunoSEQ multiplex PCR, and its TCRdb copy is limited to in-frame clones, with some not included. This table holds approximately 2,200,000 clones, about 92% found once. CD45RO-negative, CCR7-positively selected cells formed the naive CD8 fraction, excluding terminally differentiated effector memory CD45RA+ cells. This receptor was taken from a man between 18 and 29 years old in good health. Some clones in this sample may be carry-over from other donors' samples. Sequencing was carried out using naive CD8+ T cells from PBMCs.

The CDR3 loop reads CASSPLSGEQYF. For the CDR3, the DNA is TGTGCCAGCAGTCCTCTTAGCGGCGAGCAGTACTTC. The rearrangement uses TRBV28 and TRBJ2-7; D possibly corresponds to TRBD2 (6 bases). The V end was cut by 5 bases, the J end by 6 bases, with 11 bases between. CDR3 length: 12 amino acids. Germline CDR1 is MDHEN and CDR2 is SYDVKM.